This T cell receptor (beta chain) came from a study of technical replicates of blood from a few donors (dated by TCRdb to the late 2010s). On this clone: This receptor's antigen is unknown. No per-base quality is available; no much larger clone lies one base away.

Library preparation used the immunoSEQ multiplex PCR assay. What TCRdb holds here is the immuneACCESS table cut down to in-frame rearrangements. Part of the clones is not present; checked against another copy, under half of the missing clones reflect an unresolved V gene, and the others are unexplained. In this sample the table shows roughly 72,000 clones, 95% to 98% of which occur a single time. The top ten constitute roughly 0.34% of the sample. The CDR3, cysteine through phenylalanine, is 15 amino acids long. CDR3 DNA is the only sequence kept; it has 45 bases, read in frame from the first base. CDR1 is given as SGDLS and CDR2 as YYNGEE, both from the germline V gene. After removal of 3 bases from V and 8 bases from J, the junction retains 10 bases not matched to a gene.

Rearrangement joined TRBV9 to TRBJ1-2; TRBD1 fits 10 bases in the junction. Sequenced input: T cells isolated from PBMCs. The TCR was taken from a human donor in good health. The CDR3 protein sequence reads: CASSAGTGVIRGYTF. At the DNA level, the sequence is TGTGCCAGCAGCGCCGGGACAGGGGTGATTAGAGGCTACACCTTC.